Here is one TCR beta chain with its context. Its antigen is not known. Blood, whole and unfractionated, served as the source for total RNA extraction. The germline V gene encodes CDR1 DFQATT and CDR2 SNEGSKA (reference sequence). The CDR3 spans 13 residues. The ends were cut back, 6 bases at V and 2 bases at J, with 11 bases in the middle. This sample was taken from a study of human T cells and chemical hapten exposure. For the study at large: The study traced per-sample TCR yield variation mainly to small differences in pooled library volumes. The study's findings and limits: The study found that DPC sensitization did not change TCRs above 1 in 1000 frequency.

The library labeled individual cDNA molecules by adding unique molecular identifiers to them. In the original analysis: A per-sample median of around 100,000 TCRs was observed, with a range of about 23,224 to 690,600. TCRdb reprocessed the reads with MiXCR, giving one entry per CDR3 protein. The V and J calls come from TCRdb's annotation, not from the publication. The sample consists of around 120,000 distinct CDR3 sequences, about 8.9% of them appearing once. Sequencing was done on a sample of whole blood. The sequence came from a human donor in good health. Some clones in this sample may be carry-over from other donors' samples. This rearrangement joins TRBV20-1 to TRBJ2-1; D call uncertain. The CDR3 sequence: CSAASQTYNEQFF. The CDR3 bases are TGCAGTGCCGCGTCTCAGACCTACAATGAGCAGTTCTTC.